The 6 T cell receptor beta chains below come from one sample, sequenced in a study of blood T cell repertoires in COVID-19. Only in-frame clones appear in the TCRdb table, and some are missing; sequencing was by immunoSEQ multiplex PCR. This repertoire shows tens of thousands of clones, roughly 87% found once; its top ten account for roughly 5%. The sample was peripheral blood. The receptors stem from an elderly man in a cohort sampled during active COVID-19.

The chain uses TRBV2 and TRBJ1-2, with TRBD1 matching 7 bases. The CDR3 spans 15 residues. Unmatched junction bases numbered 10, after V lost 4 bases and J lost 5 bases. The germline V gene encodes CDR1 SNHLY and CDR2 FYNNEI. CDR3 sequence: CASSGNRGRGYGYTF. For the CDR3, the DNA is TGTGCCAGCAGTGGAAACAGGGGAAGGGGATATGGCTACACCTTC.

The chain links TRBV10-3 to TRBJ2-1; 12 nucleotides line up with TRBD2. V trimming: 7 bases; J trimming: 8 bases; junction bases outside the gene matches: 9. This CDR3 comprises 15 residues. The V gene's germline CDR1 is ENHRY and CDR2 SYGVKD. The CDR3, as DNA: TGTGCCATCAAAGAAACTAGCGGGGGGTCGTATGAGCAGTTCTTC. Its protein product is CAIKETSGGSYEQFF.

A word on this clone: This sample also contains other DNA sequences that code for the same CDR3. This sequence joins TRBV5-1 and TRBJ2-1; TRBD2 aligns across 10 bases. J was trimmed by 0 bases and V by 3 bases; bases with no gene match: 0. The germline gives CDR1 SGHRS, CDR2 YFSETQ. This CDR3 region has 15 residues. The CDR3 bases are TGCGCCAGCAGCTCTAGCGGGGGCTCCTACAATGAGCAGTTCTTC. Protein: CASSSSGGSYNEQFF. The full variable domain, rest sourced from reference TRBV5-1 and TRBJ2-1, is KAGVTQTPRYLIKTRGQQVTLSCSPISGHRSVSWYQQTPGQGLQFLFEYFSETQRNKGNFPGRFSGRQFSNSRSEMNVSTLELGDSALYLCASSSSGGSYNEQFFGPGTRLTVL.

This clone was counted between two and nine times. V and J are TRBV30 and TRBJ1-4, with D possibly being TRBD1 (6 bases). Germline lookup yields CDR1 GTSNPN and CDR2 SVGIG (reference sequence). The CDR3 extends over 15 amino acids. CDR3 amino acids: CATENYRVGGEKLFF. In DNA form, the CDR3 reads TGTGCGACCGAAAACTACAGGGTTGGGGGTGAAAAACTGTTTTTT.

This clone is a singleton in its sample. The genes are TRBV15 and TRBJ2-1; 7 nucleotides line up with TRBD2. The CDR3 consists of 14 residues. Trimming cost V 0 bases and J 7 bases; bases outside gene matches: 3. CDR1 and CDR2 (germline): LNHNV, YYDKDF (reference sequence). The CDR3 DNA reads TGTGCCACCAGCAGAGATTTGGGAGGGAATGAGCAGTTCTTC. Translating gives CATSRDLGGNEQFF.

The chain employs TRBV3-1 (or the pseudogene TRBV3-2) and TRBJ2-6, with D uncertain. Germline V gene lookup returns CDR1 LGHDT and CDR2 YNNKEL (reference sequence). Trimming took off 4 bases at V and 0 bases at J, with 13 bases between the two ends. This CDR3 has 17 amino acids. The CDR3 DNA sequence: TGTGCCAGCAGCCCTCAAGGCGGCTACTCTGGGGCCAACGTCCTGACTTTC. Translating it yields CASSPQGGYSGANVLTF.